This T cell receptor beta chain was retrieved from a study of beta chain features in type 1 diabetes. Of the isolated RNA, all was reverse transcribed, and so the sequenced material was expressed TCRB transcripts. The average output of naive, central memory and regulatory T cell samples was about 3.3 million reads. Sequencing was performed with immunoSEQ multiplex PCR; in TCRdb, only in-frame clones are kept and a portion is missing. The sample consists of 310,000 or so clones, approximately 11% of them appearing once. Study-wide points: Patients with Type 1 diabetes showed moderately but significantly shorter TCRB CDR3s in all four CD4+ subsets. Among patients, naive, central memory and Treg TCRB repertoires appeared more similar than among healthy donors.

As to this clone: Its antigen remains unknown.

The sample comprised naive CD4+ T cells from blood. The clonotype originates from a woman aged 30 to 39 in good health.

The CDR3 DNA reads as TGTGCCTGGCTGGGAGGGCCATGGGGAACAGATACGCAGTATTTT. This translates into CAWLGGPWGTDTQYF. The chain joins TRBV30 to TRBJ2-3; 7 bases are a match to TRBD2. This CDR3 comprises 15 residues. V gave up 5 bases and J gave up 3 bases; unmatched junction bases: 11. Germline V gene sequence: CDR1 GTSNPN, CDR2 SVGIG (reference sequence).